Listed below are T cell receptor beta chains from one sample, sequenced in a study of T cells in Graves' hyperthyroidism and ophthalmopathy. TCRdb reprocessed the multiplex PCR reads via MiXCR and lists one record per CDR3 protein. The profile shows 450,000 to 700,000 distinct CDR3 sequences, about 45% of them singletons. Sequencing used peripheral blood or thyroid tissue (not recorded which). Source of these receptors: an adult woman with Graves' disease, either hyperthyroidism or ophthalmopathy (not recorded which). The CDR3 runs from the conserved cysteine through the conserved F or W. The D gene is left open where the match is weak. Size values are once, few and many counts, or a class for expanded clones, and some rows have none.

d_call clone_size j_call v_call cdr3_length cdr3_aa cdr3_nt
- - TRBJ1-1 TRBV10-2 13 CASSGTVYTEAFF TGCGCCAGCAGTGGGACAGTGTACACTGAAGCTTTCTTT
- many TRBJ2-2 TRBV12-3/TRBV12-4 13 CATQGYNTGELFF TGTGCCACTCAGGGGTACAACACCGGGGAGCTGTTTTTT
TRBD1 - TRBJ1-2 TRBV10-3 13 CAISQGAGAGYTF TGTGCCATCAGCCAGGGGGCCGGAGCTGGCTACACCTTC
- many TRBJ2-2 TRBV24-1 15 CATSDLGEGTGELFF TGTGCCACCAGTGATCTAGGGGAAGGCACCGGGGAGCTGTTTTTT
- - TRBJ1-6 TRBV5-1 13 CASRSSGGSPLHF TGCGCCAGCAGATCTTCCGGGGGTTCACCCCTCCACTTT
TRBD1 - TRBJ1-1 TRBV7-9 14 CASSLGRETGHAFF TGTGCCAGCAGCTTGGGTCGGGAGACAGGGCATGCTTTCTTT
- - TRBJ2-5 TRBV5-6 15 CASSLVTSFGETQYF TGTGCCAGCAGCTTGGTAACTAGCTTCGGAGAGACCCAGTACTTC
TRBD2 many TRBJ2-7 TRBV19 15 CASTPGAGGAYEQYF TGTGCCAGTACCCCAGGGGCGGGGGGAGCCTACGAGCAGTACTTC
- - TRBJ2-7 TRBV15 15 CATSRAAAGRREQYF TGTGCCACCAGCAGAGCCGCCGCAGGGAGGAGAGAGCAGTACTTC
- many TRBJ1-2 TRBV19 12 CASSPGSDGYTF TGTGCCAGTAGTCCAGGAAGTGATGGCTACACCTTC
- many TRBJ2-7 TRBV20-1 12 CSASLDTYEQYF TGCAGTGCTAGCCTCGACACCTACGAGCAGTACTTC
- - TRBJ2-7 TRBV7-9 14 CASSPAGSQGEQYF TGTGCCAGCAGCCCGGCGGGTAGCCAGGGCGAGCAGTACTTC
- many TRBJ1-1 TRBV20-1 11 CSASGATEAFF TGCAGTGCTAGCGGGGCCACTGAAGCTTTCTTT
- many TRBJ2-7 TRBV29-1 11 CSGVGSYEQYF TGCAGCGGGGTAGGGTCCTACGAGCAGTACTTC
- many TRBJ1-4 TRBV5-1 17 CASSLGQTGSRNEKLFF TGCGCCAGCAGCTTGGGTCAAACAGGGAGTCGAAATGAAAAACTGTTTTTT
- many TRBJ1-2 TRBV4-1 14 CASSQEFQSVGYTF TGCGCCAGCAGCCAAGAGTTCCAGTCCGTGGGCTACACCTTC
TRBD1 many TRBJ2-5 TRBV5-1 15 CASSLTGQGRETQYF TGCGCCAGCAGCCTAACCGGACAGGGGCGAGAGACCCAGTACTTC
TRBD1 - TRBJ1-2 TRBV11-2 14 CASSRGQGARGYTF TGTGCCAGCAGCCGGGGACAGGGGGCGCGGGGCTACACCTTC
- many TRBJ1-5 TRBV6-5 13 CASSRQDGRPQHF TGTGCCAGCAGTCGTCAGGACGGTCGGCCCCAGCATTTT
- many TRBJ1-4 TRBV20-1 15 CSARNGGATNEKLFF TGCAGTGCTAGAAACGGTGGAGCAACTAATGAAAAACTGTTTTTT
- many TRBJ2-7 TRBV10-3 12 CAINHDGDEQYF TGTGCCATCAATCACGACGGGGACGAGCAGTACTTC
TRBD1 many TRBJ2-7 TRBV2 14 CASGKETGEIEQYF TGTGCCAGCGGGAAGGAGACAGGGGAGATCGAGCAGTACTTC
- many TRBJ2-5 TRBV11-2 14 CATGQGGGQETQYF TGTGCCACGGGCCAGGGAGGCGGCCAAGAGACCCAGTACTTC
- many TRBJ1-5 TRBV20-1 14 CSAKIAGANQPQHF TGCAGTGCTAAGATTGCAGGGGCGAATCAGCCCCAGCATTTT
- - TRBJ1-6 TRBV28 16 CASSNPDSPFNSPLHF TGTGCCAGCAGCAATCCCGACAGCCCTTTCAATTCACCCCTCCACTTT
TRBD2 - TRBJ2-7 TRBV19 15 CASSHRTSGSLEQYF TGTGCCAGCAGCCACAGGACTAGCGGGAGTCTCGAGCAGTACTTC
- few TRBJ2-6 TRBV2 10 CASSRDVMAF TGTGCCAGCAGCAGGGACGTCATGGCTTTC
- - TRBJ2-1 TRBV14 16 CASSPYGAGRTMGQFF TGTGCCAGCAGCCCGTACGGTGCGGGGCGTACAATGGGGCAGTTCTTC
TRBD1 - TRBJ1-1 TRBV7-9 17 CASSGGTGGSMNTEAFF TGTGCCAGCAGTGGGGGTACAGGGGGCTCCATGAACACTGAAGCTTTCTTT
TRBD2 many TRBJ2-7 TRBV20-1 16 CSARELAGGAYYEQYF TGCAGTGCTAGAGAGCTAGCGGGAGGAGCCTACTACGAGCAGTACTTC
- many TRBJ1-4 TRBV15 14 CATSRARAGEKLFF TGTGCCACCAGCAGAGCAAGGGCAGGGGAAAAACTGTTTTTT
- - TRBJ2-5 TRBV11-1 15 CASSLALGYQETQYF TGTGCCAGCAGCTTAGCGCTAGGGTACCAAGAGACCCAGTACTTC
TRBD1 - TRBJ2-7 TRBV10-3 15 CASSLGTGGNYEQYF TGTGCCAGCTCACTTGGGACAGGGGGTAACTACGAGCAGTACTTC
- - TRBJ1-6 TRBV7-9 15 CASSSHPVGDSPLHF TGTGCCAGCAGCTCCCACCCCGTCGGGGATTCACCCCTCCACTTT
- many TRBJ2-2 TRBV7-8 16 CASRKARERGTGELFF TGTGCCAGCAGAAAAGCGCGGGAGAGGGGGACCGGGGAGCTGTTTTTT
- many TRBJ1-1 TRBV11-2 13 CASSFVGGGQAFF TGTGCCAGCAGCTTCGTTGGTGGGGGCCAGGCTTTCTTT
TRBD2 many TRBJ2-7 TRBV7-9 14 CASSLSGRAYEQYF TGTGCCAGCAGCCTTAGCGGGAGGGCCTACGAGCAGTACTTC
- many TRBJ1-5 TRBV10-3 13 CAISGILNQPQHF TGTGCCATCAGTGGGATTCTCAATCAGCCCCAGCATTTT
- few TRBJ2-3 TRBV5-1 14 CASRAGGSTDTQYF TGCGCCAGCAGGGCCGGGGGTTCCACAGATACGCAGTATTTT
TRBD1 - TRBJ2-7 TRBV7-2 17 CASSPQQGAGTYYEQYF TGTGCCAGCAGCCCACAACAGGGGGCGGGAACTTACTACGAGCAGTACTTC
- many TRBJ1-1 TRBV6-6 13 CASSRTENTEAFF TGTGCCAGCTCCCGGACCGAGAACACTGAAGCTTTCTTT
- - TRBJ2-2 TRBV7-3 17 CASSTTQGRARTGELFF TGTGCCAGCAGCACTACGCAGGGGAGGGCCAGGACCGGGGAGCTGTTTTTT
- - TRBJ2-2 TRBV19 13 CASGTTGPGELFF TGTGCCAGTGGTACAACAGGTCCCGGGGAGCTGTTTTTT
- many TRBJ1-4 TRBV27 12 CASSFLGEKLFF TGTGCCAGCAGCTTTCTGGGGGAAAAACTGTTTTTT
TRBD1 many TRBJ2-7 TRBV4-1 14 CASSQPGQFSEQYF TGCGCCAGCAGCCAACCGGGACAGTTCTCCGAGCAGTACTTC